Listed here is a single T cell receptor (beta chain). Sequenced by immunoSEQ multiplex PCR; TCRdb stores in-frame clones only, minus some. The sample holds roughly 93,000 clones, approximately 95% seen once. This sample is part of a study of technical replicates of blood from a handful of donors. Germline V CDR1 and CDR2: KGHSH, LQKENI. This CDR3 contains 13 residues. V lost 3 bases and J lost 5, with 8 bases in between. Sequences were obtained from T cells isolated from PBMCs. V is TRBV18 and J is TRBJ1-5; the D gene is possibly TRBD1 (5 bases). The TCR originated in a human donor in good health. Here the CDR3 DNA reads TGTGCCAGCTCACCGGGGCGAGATCAGCCCCAGCATTTT. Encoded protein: CASSPGRDQPQHF. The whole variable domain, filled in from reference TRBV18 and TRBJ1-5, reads NAGVMQNPRHLVRRRGQEARLRCSPMKGHSHVYWYRQLPEEGLKFMVYLQKENIIDESGMPKERFSAEFPKEGPSILRIQQVVRGDSAAYFCASSPGRDQPQHFGDGTRLSIL.